Sequencing of this T cell receptor (beta chain) was carried out in a study of beta chain features in type 1 diabetes. Expressed TCRB transcripts were sequenced after all isolated RNA was converted to cDNA. This table comes from immunoSEQ multiplex PCR, and its TCRdb copy is limited to in-frame clones, with some not included. Of roughly 700,000 clones in the sample, under 15% are singletons; the top ten hold 0.022%. Study-level results: Relative to healthy donors, patients appeared to have naive, central memory and Treg TCRB repertoires that were more similar. Moderate but significant shortening of TCRB CDR3s was recorded in all four CD4+ subsets from Type 1 diabetes patients.

To note about this clone: What it recognizes is unknown.

The sample taken for sequencing was naive CD4+ T cells from blood. The TCR comes from a man younger than 30 with type 1 diabetes.

The CDR3 reads CASSPGGRPTYNEQFF. DNA of the CDR3: TGTGCCAGCAGCCCTGGCGGCAGGCCCACCTACAATGAGCAGTTCTTC. The chain has TRBV5-4 and TRBJ2-1, with D hard to call. There are 16 residues in the CDR3. Trimming removed 4 bases at V and 2 bases at J, with 16 bases between. Per germline, CDR1 SGHNT and CDR2 YYREEE (reference sequence).